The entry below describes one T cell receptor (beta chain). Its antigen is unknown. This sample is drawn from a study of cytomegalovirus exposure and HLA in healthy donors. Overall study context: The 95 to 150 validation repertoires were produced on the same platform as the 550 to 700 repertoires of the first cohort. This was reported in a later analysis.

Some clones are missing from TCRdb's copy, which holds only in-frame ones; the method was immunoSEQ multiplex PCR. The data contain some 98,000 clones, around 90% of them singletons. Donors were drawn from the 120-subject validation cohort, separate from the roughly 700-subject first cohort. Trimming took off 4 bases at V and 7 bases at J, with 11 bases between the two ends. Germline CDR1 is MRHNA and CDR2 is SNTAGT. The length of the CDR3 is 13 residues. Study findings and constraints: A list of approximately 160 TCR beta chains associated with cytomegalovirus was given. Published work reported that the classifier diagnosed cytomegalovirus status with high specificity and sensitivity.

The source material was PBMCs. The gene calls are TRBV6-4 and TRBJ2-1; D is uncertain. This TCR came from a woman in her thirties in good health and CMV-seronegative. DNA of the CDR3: TGTGCCAGCAGTGGTTTGAGAGGAAATGAGCAGTTCTTC. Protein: CASSGLRGNEQFF.